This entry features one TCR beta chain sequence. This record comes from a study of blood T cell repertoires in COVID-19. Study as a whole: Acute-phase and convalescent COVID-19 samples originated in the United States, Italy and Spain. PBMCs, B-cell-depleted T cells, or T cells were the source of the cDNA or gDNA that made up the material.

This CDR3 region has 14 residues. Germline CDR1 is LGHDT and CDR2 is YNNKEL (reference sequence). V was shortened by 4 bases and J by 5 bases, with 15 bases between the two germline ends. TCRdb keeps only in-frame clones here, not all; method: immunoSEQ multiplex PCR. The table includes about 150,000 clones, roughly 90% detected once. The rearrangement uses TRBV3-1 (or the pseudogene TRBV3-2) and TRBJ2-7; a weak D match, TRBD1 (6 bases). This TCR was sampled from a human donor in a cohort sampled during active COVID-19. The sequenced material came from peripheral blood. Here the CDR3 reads CASSLRGGSNEQYF. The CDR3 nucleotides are TGTGCCAGCAGCCTACGAGGGGGAAGTAACGAGCAGTACTTC.